The rows below give T cell receptor beta chains drawn from one sample of a study of T cell responses to AZD1222 COVID-19 vaccine. The assay was immunoSEQ multiplex PCR, and TCRdb's table has in-frame clones only and misses some. The sample includes approximately 110,000 clones, 87% of them seen just once. The starting material was peripheral blood, obtained on day 0 of AZD1222 vaccination. These receptors came from an adult in good health. Both conserved end residues are part of each CDR3. Each record gives: CDR3 length, J gene, V gene, clone size, D gene, CDR3 DNA, CDR3 protein. A D gene is named only where the DNA matches it firmly. Clone size is stated in some rows and not others, as once, few, many or a class when expanded.

>13|TRBJ2-7|TRBV16|.|.
TGTGCCAGCAGCCAAACTAAGGGATACGAGCAGTACTTC
CASSQTKGYEQYF
>14|TRBJ1-1|TRBV19|.|.
TGTGCCAGTAGCTCGATGACGGGCCGAACTGAAGCTTTCTTT
CASSSMTGRTEAFF
>15|TRBJ1-1|TRBV27|.|.
TGTGCCAGCAGTTTAACGGCCGCCTCGAACACTGAAGCTTTCTTT
CASSLTAASNTEAFF
>16|TRBJ1-1|TRBV10-2|.|.
TGCGCCAGCAGTGCCCGCCGGGACGGTGAGAACACTGAAGCTTTCTTT
CASSARRDGENTEAFF
>15|TRBJ2-5|TRBV6-5|.|.
TGTGCCAGCAGTTATTTTGGACGGGCAGGAGAGACCCAGTACTTC
CASSYFGRAGETQYF
>16|TRBJ1-3|TRBV5-1|.|TRBD1
TGCGCCAGCAGCGCTACCTACAGGGGAGCTGGAAACACCATATATTTT
CASSATYRGAGNTIYF
>16|TRBJ1-2|TRBV4-1|.|.
TGCGCCAGCAGCCACAAGGCCGTCAGGGAAAACTATGGCTACACCTTC
CASSHKAVRENYGYTF
>15|TRBJ2-3|TRBV9|.|TRBD2
TGTGCCAGCAGCGTAGCGGGCGGGGGGCTGGATACGCAGTATTTT
CASSVAGGGLDTQYF
>15|TRBJ1-6|TRBV5-8|few|.
TGTGCCAGCAGAAAGTGGACGCTCCGGGATTCACCCCTCCACTTT
CASRKWTLRDSPLHF
>14|TRBJ2-7|TRBV19|medium-sized|TRBD1
TGTGCCACAGCCGGGACAGGGGATGTCTACGAGCAGTACTTC
CATAGTGDVYEQYF
>13|TRBJ1-3|TRBV5-5|.|.
TGTGCCAGCAGCTTGTGGCTCAGGAACACCATATATTTT
CASSLWLRNTIYF
>18|TRBJ2-3|TRBV4-1|.|.
TGCGCCAGCAGCCAAGAAGATGGAGTTGTGGGGGTGACGGATACGCAGTATTTT
CASSQEDGVVGVTDTQYF
>13|TRBJ2-1|TRBV19|once|TRBD1
TGTGCCAGTAGTACTCGACAGGGGAATGAGCAGTTCTTC
CASSTRQGNEQFF
>13|TRBJ1-2|TRBV6-5|few|.
TGTGCCAGCAAGGGAGGCGGTAACTATGGCTACACCTTC
CASKGGGNYGYTF
>14|TRBJ2-1|TRBV7-8|.|.
TGTGCCAGCAGCAACCCGGGGGACTACAATGAGCAGTTCTTC
CASSNPGDYNEQFF
>13|TRBJ2-7|TRBV15|.|TRBD1
TGTGCCACCAGCACAAACAGGGGCTACGAGCAGTACTTC
CATSTNRGYEQYF
>16|TRBJ2-7|TRBV19|.|TRBD2
TGTGCCAGTAGTAGGACCGCTAGCGGGGGGATGAACGAGCAGTACTTC
CASSRTASGGMNEQYF
>14|TRBJ2-3|TRBV5-1|.|.
TGCGCCAGCAGCTTCGGTGCTAGCACAGATACGCAGTATTTT
CASSFGASTDTQYF
>15|TRBJ1-5|TRBV4-1|.|TRBD1
TGCGCCAGCAGCCAAACACAGGGGGCGGCTCAGCCCCAGCATTTT
CASSQTQGAAQPQHF
>18|TRBJ1-2|TRBV3-1/TRBV3-2|.|.
TGTGCCAGCAGCCAAGGTGGCAGGGGAACCCTCAATAACTATGGCTACACCTTC
CASSQGGRGTLNNYGYTF
>14|TRBJ1-5|TRBV19|.|.
TGTGCCAGTAGTACGCAGGGAGGCAATCAGCCCCAGCATTTT
CASSTQGGNQPQHF
>14|TRBJ1-1|TRBV14|.|.
TGTGCCAGCAGCCCGCTACTCAGGATCCGTGAAGCTTTCTTT
CASSPLLRIREAFF
>17|TRBJ1-1|TRBV18|.|TRBD1
TGTGCCAGCTCACCTAGGCGACAGGGACGGCGTGAGACAGAAGCTTTCTTT
CASSPRRQGRRETEAFF
>15|TRBJ2-2|TRBV6-5|.|TRBD2
TGTGCCAGCAGGGGACTAGCGGGGGGCACCGGGGAGCTGTTTTTT
CASRGLAGGTGELFF
>14|TRBJ2-2|TRBV3-1/TRBV3-2|.|.
TGTGCCAGCAGCCCTCAGGGGCTGAGCGGGGAGCTGTTTTTT
CASSPQGLSGELFF
>15|TRBJ2-7|TRBV6-2/TRBV6-3|.|TRBD1
TGTGCCAGCAGTTACTCGAGAGACAGGGCCTCCGAGCAGTACTTC
CASSYSRDRASEQYF
>16|TRBJ2-1|TRBV18|.|.
TGTGCCAGCTCACCAGGGACGGAAAGTTACTACAATGAGCAGTTCTTC
CASSPGTESYYNEQFF
>15|TRBJ1-2|TRBV6-5|.|TRBD1
TGTGCCAGCAGACCTCAGGGGGGAGCGGCCTATGGCTACACCTTC
CASRPQGGAAYGYTF
>14|TRBJ2-3|TRBV12-5|.|.
TGTGCTAGTGGTTTACGTCGGAGCACAGATACGCAGTATTTT
CASGLRRSTDTQYF
>13|TRBJ2-1|TRBV6-1|.|.
TGTGCCAGCAGCCAGGCGAGCTACAATGAGCAGTTCTTC
CASSQASYNEQFF
>13|TRBJ2-7|TRBV18|.|.
TGTGCCAGCTCACCAACAGCAGACGCCGAGCAGTACTTC
CASSPTADAEQYF
>14|TRBJ1-5|TRBV19|.|.
TGTGCCAGTAGTCCACCTTATAGCAATCAGCCCCAGCATTTT
CASSPPYSNQPQHF
>17|TRBJ2-6|TRBV19|once|TRBD1
TGTGCCAGTAGGCCGGGACAGGGCTCGTCTGGGGCCAACGTCCTGACTTTC
CASRPGQGSSGANVLTF